This TCR beta chain was retrieved from a study of T cells after yellow fever vaccination. Findings of the study overall: The study re-detected most primary-vaccination clones after the booster (approximately 96% CD4, around 90% CD8).

Concerning this clonotype itself: Its antigen is undetermined. One end of the junction fails to match germline, which may point to a read error.

TCRdb processed the 5' RACE reads anew with MiXCR; each CDR3 protein has one entry. There are 300,000 to 400,000 distinct CDR3 sequences in the sample; 8% to 10% occur only once, and roughly 17% lies in the top ten. The CDR3 loop spans 14 amino acids. CDR1 is SGHDT and CDR2 is YYEEEE in the germline V gene. Sequences were derived from PBMCs, sampled on the day of the first yellow fever vaccination. This receptor was taken from a man aged 18-30 years who received the YFV17D yellow fever vaccine. The gene calls are TRBV5-6 and TRBJ2-7, with D possibly called TRBD1 or TRBD2 (6 bases each). CDR3 in amino acids: CAISFGGLSYEQYF. CDR3 nucleotides: TGTGCCATCAGCTTCGGGGGCCTCTCCTACGAGCAGTACTTC.